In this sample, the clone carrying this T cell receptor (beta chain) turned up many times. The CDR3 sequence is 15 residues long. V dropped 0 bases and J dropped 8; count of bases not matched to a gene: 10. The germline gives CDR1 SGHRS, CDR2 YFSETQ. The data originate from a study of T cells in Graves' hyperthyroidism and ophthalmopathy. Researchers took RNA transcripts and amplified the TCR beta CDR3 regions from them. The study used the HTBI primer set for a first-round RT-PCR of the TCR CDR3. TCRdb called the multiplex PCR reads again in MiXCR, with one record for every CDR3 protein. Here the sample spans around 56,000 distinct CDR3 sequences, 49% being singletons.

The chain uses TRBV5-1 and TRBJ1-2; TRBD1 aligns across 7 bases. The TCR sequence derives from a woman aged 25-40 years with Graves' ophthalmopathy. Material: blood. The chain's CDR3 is CASSLAGLLGQGYTF. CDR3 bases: TGCGCCAGCAGCTTGGCGGGACTCCTGGGACAGGGCTACACCTTC.